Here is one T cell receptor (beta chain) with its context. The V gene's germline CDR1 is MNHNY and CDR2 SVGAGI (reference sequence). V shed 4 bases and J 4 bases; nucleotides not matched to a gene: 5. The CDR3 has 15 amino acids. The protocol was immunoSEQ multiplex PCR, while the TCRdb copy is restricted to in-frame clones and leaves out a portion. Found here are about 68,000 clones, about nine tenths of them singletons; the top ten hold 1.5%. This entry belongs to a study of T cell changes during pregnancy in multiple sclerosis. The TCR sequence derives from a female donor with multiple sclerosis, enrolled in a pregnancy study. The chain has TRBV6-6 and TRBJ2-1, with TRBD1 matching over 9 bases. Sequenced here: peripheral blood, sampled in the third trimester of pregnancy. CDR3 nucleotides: TGTGCCAGCAGTTCCGGGACAGGGCAATACAATGAGCAGTTCTTC. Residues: CASSSGTGQYNEQFF.